Listed below are T cell receptor beta chains from one sample, sequenced in a study of patients and donors after allogeneic stem cell transplantation. TCRdb re-derived calls from the RT-PCR reads in MiXCR, one entry per CDR3 protein. The sample lists roughly 250,000 distinct CDR3 sequences; about 14% were seen once. The sequenced sample was blood, either unsorted or a sorted T cell fraction (not recorded which). The receptors derive from a human donor who was either an allogeneic HSCT recipient or a stem cell or donor lymphocyte infusion donor (not recorded which). It is not recorded whose cells these are; they may come from a transplant donor. Each CDR3 is given with its conserved first and last residue. The D gene is left open where the match is weak. The size entry is marked missing in some rows and otherwise reads once, few, many or a size class.

NA,TRBJ1-4,14,TRBV14,few,TGTGCCAGCAGACGGACAGACCGAAATCGAAAACTGTTTTTT,CASRRTDRNRKLFF
NA,TRBJ1-1,13,TRBV30,NA,TGTGCCTGGAGTGTACAGGAGAGAGGGAAAGCTTTCTTT,CAWSVQERGKAFF
NA,TRBJ2-3,15,TRBV6-1,NA,TGTGCCAGCAGTGAAGGAGGCGGAAACACAGATACGCAGTATTTT,CASSEGGGNTDTQYF
NA,TRBJ1-2,17,TRBV10-3,NA,TGTGCCACCAGCGGAGCCCGGGGGGGTATTTCTAACTATGGCTACACCTTC,CATSGARGGISNYGYTF
NA,TRBJ1-6,14,TRBV7-2,NA,TGTGCCAGCAGCTTTGGACAGTATAATTCACCCCTCCACTTT,CASSFGQYNSPLHF
NA,TRBJ1-6,16,TRBV10-3,many,TGTGCCATCAATGGGGAACAGAGCTCCTATAATTCACCCCTCCACTTT,CAINGEQSSYNSPLHF
TRBD1,TRBJ2-2,16,TRBV12-3/TRBV12-4,many,TGTGCCAGCAGTTCCGAAAAGACAGGGGGAGGTGGGAAGCTGTTTTTT,CASSSEKTGGGGKLFF
NA,TRBJ2-3,16,TRBV7-2,NA,TGTGCCAGCAGCCACAAGGGGGGGGCGGGCACAGATACGCAGTATTTT,CASSHKGGAGTDTQYF
NA,TRBJ1-2,16,TRBV7-9,NA,TGTGCCAGCAGCCTAACGGGGGGGGGCGCGACCTATGGCTACACCTTC,CASSLTGGGATYGYTF
TRBD1,TRBJ1-2,16,TRBV6-1,NA,TGTGCCAGCAGCCCGGACAGGGGGAGATCCCGCTATGGCTACACCTTC,CASSPDRGRSRYGYTF
NA,TRBJ1-5,14,TRBV7-6,NA,TGTGCCAGCAGCTTAGGGGGACACAATCAGCCCCAGCATTTT,CASSLGGHNQPQHF
TRBD2,TRBJ2-3,15,TRBV7-2,few,TGTGCCAGCAGCAGCTACGGGGGGACGCTAGATACGCAGTATTTT,CASSSYGGTLDTQYF
NA,TRBJ1-4,15,TRBV5-1,many,TGCGCCAGCAGCCCTGGGGTCCGCGGAGATGAAAAACTGTTTTTT,CASSPGVRGDEKLFF
NA,TRBJ2-1,14,TRBV27,few,TGTGCCAGCAGTGGCGGGGACCCAGACAATGAGCAGTTCTTC,CASSGGDPDNEQFF
NA,TRBJ1-1,14,TRBV20-1,few,TGCAGTGCTCCCGGGACCCTCGTGAGCACTGAAGCTTTCTTT,CSAPGTLVSTEAFF
NA,TRBJ1-2,12,TRBV20-1,NA,TGCAGTGCTAGCTCTGGGTCTGGTGGCTACACCTTC,CSASSGSGGYTF
NA,TRBJ2-1,18,TRBV20-1,NA,TGCAGTGCTAGACCCGAACCGGGACAATCGGTGGGCTACAATGAGCAGTTCTTC,CSARPEPGQSVGYNEQFF
TRBD2,TRBJ2-1,15,TRBV9,NA,TGTGCCAGCAGCGTATCGGCTAGCGGGAACAATGAGCAGTTCTTC,CASSVSASGNNEQFF
TRBD2,TRBJ2-3,16,TRBV7-8,few,TGTGCCAGCAGCTTAGCTCCCGGGGGGTCGGCAGATACGCAGTATTTT,CASSLAPGGSADTQYF
TRBD2,TRBJ2-3,16,TRBV29-1,many,TGCAGCGTTGGGACTAGCGGGGGGGCCCGCACAGATACGCAGTATTTT,CSVGTSGGARTDTQYF
NA,TRBJ2-5,15,TRBV15,few,TGTGCCACCAGCAGACAACCCGGGGCTCAAGAGACCCAGTACTTC,CATSRQPGAQETQYF
NA,TRBJ1-2,15,TRBV6-1,NA,TGTGCCAGCACAACGGGGGGGGCGCAGAACTATGGCTACACCTTC,CASTTGGAQNYGYTF
NA,TRBJ1-2,15,TRBV20-1,NA,TGCAGTGCTAGACCCTCGGCAGGGGCGAACTATGGCTACACCTTC,CSARPSAGANYGYTF
NA,TRBJ2-7,13,TRBV7-9,many,TGTGCCAGCAGCCCCTGGGGGATCCACGAGCAGTACTTC,CASSPWGIHEQYF
NA,TRBJ2-1,13,TRBV20-1,NA,TGCAGTGCTGGAACCGGGACAACCAATGAGCAGTTCTTC,CSAGTGTTNEQFF
NA,TRBJ1-5,17,TRBV6-2/TRBV6-3,NA,TGTGCCAGCAGCCCCAGCCTCCAGGGTCTATTCAATCAGCCCCAGCATTTT,CASSPSLQGLFNQPQHF
NA,TRBJ1-5,20,TRBV15,few,TGTGCCACCAGCAGAAGAAGGGGGGCCTGGGACCCATATAGCAATCAGCCCCAGCATTTT,CATSRRRGAWDPYSNQPQHF
NA,TRBJ1-1,13,TRBV20-1,many,TGCAGTGCTAGAGGGCGGGGGAACACTGAAGCTTTCTTT,CSARGRGNTEAFF
NA,TRBJ1-6,15,TRBV6-1,NA,TGTGCCAGCAGTGAACGTCAGCCCGATAATTCACCCCTCCACTTT,CASSERQPDNSPLHF
NA,TRBJ2-2,14,TRBV7-9,many,TGTGCCAGCAGCTTAGACGTGAACACCGGGGAGCTGTTTTTT,CASSLDVNTGELFF
NA,TRBJ1-4,15,TRBV5-6,many,TGTGCCAGCAGCTTGCTGACAGACCCTAATGAAAAACTGTTTTTT,CASSLLTDPNEKLFF
TRBD1,TRBJ1-5,18,TRBV5-6,NA,TGTGCCAGCAGCCTTAAAATCGGACAGGGGGCCAGCAATCAGCCCCAGCATTTT,CASSLKIGQGASNQPQHF
TRBD2,TRBJ2-3,16,TRBV15,many,TGTGCCACCAGCAGAGATTTTAGCGGGGGGGCAGATACGCAGTATTTT,CATSRDFSGGADTQYF
NA,TRBJ1-3,15,TRBV7-8,NA,TGTGCCAGCAGCATACTCCAGGGAGGTGGAAACACCATATATTTT,CASSILQGGGNTIYF
NA,TRBJ2-7,13,TRBV7-6,few,TGTGCCAGCAGCGTATTTTGGGGGTACGAGCAGTACTTC,CASSVFWGYEQYF
TRBD2,TRBJ2-3,18,TRBV19,NA,TGTGCCAGTAGTGGGTCTAGCGGGGGGCACCCTAGCACAGATACGCAGTATTTT,CASSGSSGGHPSTDTQYF
NA,TRBJ2-5,14,TRBV10-3,NA,TGTGCCACCGCAGGAGGGGGCTCCCAAGAGACCCAGTACTTC,CATAGGGSQETQYF
NA,TRBJ2-5,16,TRBV10-3,NA,TGTGCCATCAGTGCCCCTGGGGAGAGCCACCAAGAGACCCAGTACTTC,CAISAPGESHQETQYF
NA,TRBJ1-2,12,TRBV20-1,NA,TGCAGTGCTAGAGATCAAGTGAATGGCTACACCTTC,CSARDQVNGYTF
NA,TRBJ2-3,16,TRBV5-1,many,TGCGCCAGCAGCTCTCGGACTGCGACTAGCACAGATACGCAGTATTTT,CASSSRTATSTDTQYF
NA,TRBJ1-1,15,TRBV7-9,few,TGTGCCAGCAGCAAAGGGGGGGGGATGAACACTGAAGCTTTCTTT,CASSKGGGMNTEAFF